A single sample is the source of the 17 T cell receptor beta chains below, sequenced in a study of glioma-infiltrating T cells after dendritic cell vaccination (dated by TCRdb to the mid-2010s). The library was prepared using the immunoSEQ multiplex PCR assay. Here the immuneACCESS table is served through TCRdb, limited to in-frame sequences with V and J called. Missing clones are a known gap in these copies; in checked studies unresolved V genes cover under half, and the rest lacks a known reason. The sample has 60,000 to 70,000 clones on record, approximately 78% of them singletons. In total, the top ten clones hold 9.2% of the sample. Sequences were derived from blood, sampled before dendritic cell vaccination. Receptors were obtained from a human donor with glioblastoma.

The V gene is TRBV18, the J gene TRBJ2-5; D may be TRBD1 (6 bases). V dropped 4 bases and J dropped 2 bases, with 17 bases sitting between them. Germline lookup yields CDR1 KGHSH and CDR2 LQKENI. This CDR3 spans 16 amino acids. Here the CDR3 DNA reads TGTGCCAGCTCACAGTTATACAGGGAAAGTCAAGAGACCCAGTACTTC. It encodes CASSQLYRESQETQYF.

The V gene is TRBV7-2, the J gene TRBJ1-2, with D perhaps matching TRBD1 (6 bases). V lost 1 base to trimming and J lost 4 bases, with 16 bases between them. In germline, CDR1 is SGHTA, CDR2 FQGNSA. This CDR3 is built from 16 residues. The DNA of the CDR3 is TGTGCCAGCAGCTTAGGAGGACCAGGGGCCGGCTATGGCTACACCTTC. Translated: CASSLGGPGAGYGYTF.

V is TRBV6-5 and J is TRBJ2-2, with D unclear. CDR1 and CDR2 from the germline V gene are MNHEY and SVGAGI. Deletions cut 0 bases from V and 9 bases from J, with 8 bases between. The CDR3 is 13 residues long. The CDR3 region has the DNA TGTGCCAGCAGTTACTCCCTAGTCCGGGAGCTGTTTTTT. Its translation: CASSYSLVRELFF.

The chain joins TRBV2 to TRBJ2-5; D may be TRBD1 (5 bases). The assigned J gene may be wrong: the sequence end matches TRBJ2-7 better. This CDR3 comprises 15 residues. Germline V gives CDR1 SNHLY, CDR2 FYNNEI. CDR3 nucleotides: TGTGCCAGCAGTGACATTTTGGCAGGGCTCGACGAGCAGTACTTC. Translation gives CASSDILAGLDEQYF.

This chain joins TRBV6-5 and TRBJ2-7, with D tentatively TRBD1 (6 bases). CDR3 length: 15 amino acids. The V gene lost 5 bases and the J gene lost 2 bases, with 16 bases spanning the gap. CDR1 and CDR2 (germline): MNHEY, SVGAGI. The CDR3 nucleotides are TGTGCCAGCAGTAGGACCGGACAGTCAACCTACGAGCAGTACTTC. It is translated as CASSRTGQSTYEQYF.

This chain joins TRBV5-1 and TRBJ2-5; 8 bases align to TRBD1. TRBJ2-7 matches the DNA end more closely, so the J call is doubtful. Germline lookup yields CDR1 SGHRS and CDR2 YFSETQ. This CDR3 is built from 13 residues. The DNA for the CDR3 is TGCGCCAGCGCCCTACGGACAGGGTACGAGCAGTACTTC. This sequence encodes CASALRTGYEQYF.

The chain is built from TRBV11-3 and TRBJ2-3; a possible D gene is TRBD1 (6 bases). CDR3 length equals 16 residues. The V end lost 5 bases, the J end lost 8 bases, and 23 bases lay between the germline ends. Germline CDR1 and CDR2: SGHNT and YENEEA. CDR3 in amino acids: CASSPLGAGAGGTQYF. In DNA form, the CDR3 reads TGTGCCAGCAGCCCCTTGGGCGCAGGGGCTGGGGGTACGCAGTATTTT.

The rearrangement joins TRBV6-5 to TRBJ1-2, with TRBD1 identical over 8 bases. CDR3 length equals 16 residues. V was pared by 4 bases and J by 0 bases, with 7 bases of the junction left unmatched. Looked up from germline, CDR1 is MNHEY and CDR2 is SVGAGI. CDR3 nucleotide sequence: TGTGCCAGCAGTTCGCCGAGACAGGGGACTAACTATGGCTACACCTTC. It specifies CASSSPRQGTNYGYTF.

The V call is TRBV4-2, the J call TRBJ2-5; the D gene is possibly TRBD2 (5 bases). V was shortened by 1 base and J by 5 bases, with 11 bases between the two germline ends. CDR3 size: 14 residues. Per germline, CDR1 LGHNA and CDR2 YNFKEQ. The CDR3 loop reads CASSQGSRGETQYF. CDR3 DNA sequence: TGTGCCAGCAGCCAAGGGTCTAGAGGGGAGACCCAGTACTTC.

This chain links TRBV5-1 with TRBJ1-4; TRBD1 aligns across 7 bases. The CDR3 is 15 residues long. Germline CDR1 reads SGHRS; CDR2 reads YFSETQ. V was clipped by 1 base and J by 5 bases; unmatched bases: 5. In DNA, the CDR3 is TGCGCCAGCAGCTTGACACAGGGGCACAATGAAAAACTGTTTTTT. Amino acid sequence: CASSLTQGHNEKLFF.

This rearrangement joins TRBV28 to TRBJ2-3; 8 nucleotides match TRBD2. Germline V lookup: CDR1 MDHEN, CDR2 SYDVKM. J was trimmed by 6 bases and V by 2 bases; bases with no gene match: 7. The CDR3 sequence is 15 residues long. CDR3 DNA sequence: TGTGCCAGCAGTTTACGGGGGGGACGGGCTGATACGCAGTATTTT. Its protein product is CASSLRGGRADTQYF.

The rearrangement links TRBV6-5 to TRBJ2-2; 7 nucleotides agree with TRBD1. Germline trimming cut 7 bases from V and 5 bases from J; bases unmatched to any gene: 7. Per the germline V gene, CDR1 is MNHEY and CDR2 is SVGAGI. The CDR3 is 14 amino acids. CDR3 DNA sequence: TGTGCCAGCACCGACAGGGCTAGGACCGGGGAGCTGTTTTTT. Protein sequence: CASTDRARTGELFF.

This rearrangement joins TRBV11-2 to TRBJ1-1, with 9 bases matching TRBD1. Looked up from germline, CDR1 is SGHAT and CDR2 is FQNNGV. Trimming took 4 bases from V and 3 from J; bases not matched to a gene: 3. This CDR3 is 14 amino acids long. The CDR3 nucleotides read TGTGCCAGCAGCTGGACAGGGGAGGACACTGAAGCTTTCTTT. Translating gives CASSWTGEDTEAFF.

The chain is built from TRBV5-4 and TRBJ1-4, with TRBD1 matching over 8 bases. The CDR3 length is 16 residues. CDR1 and CDR2 (germline): SGHNT, YYREEE (reference sequence). The V segment lost 0 bases and the J segment 8 bases; nucleotides outside the gene matches: 9. CDR3 region: CASSLAGGTGGEKLFF. In DNA, the CDR3 is TGTGCCAGCAGCTTGGCCGGGGGGACAGGAGGGGAAAAACTGTTTTTT. The full variable domain, completed using reference TRBV5-4 and TRBJ1-4, is ETGVTQSPTHLIKTRGQQVTLRCSSQSGHNTVSWYQQALGQGPQFIFQYYREEENGRGNFPPRFSGLQFPNYSSELNVNALELDDSALYLCASSLAGGTGGEKLFFGSGTQLSVL.

The rearrangement links TRBV5-1 to TRBJ1-3; weak D call: TRBD1 (5 bases). Trimming left V 1 base short and J 2 bases short, with 13 bases between. Germline loops: CDR1 SGHRS, CDR2 YFSETQ. CDR3 size: 16 residues. CDR3 loop: CASSLSGGMTGNTIYF. Here the CDR3 DNA reads TGCGCCAGCAGCTTGTCCGGGGGGATGACTGGAAACACCATATATTTT.

This chain joins TRBV9 and TRBJ2-3; 8 bases fit TRBD1. CDR1 and CDR2 from the germline V gene are SGDLS and YYNGEE. The CDR3 is 17 amino acids. The junction had 6 bases not matched to a gene; V was cut back by 0 bases and J by 0 bases. This chain's CDR3 is CASSVGIAGGSTDTQYF. The DNA of the CDR3 is TGTGCCAGCAGCGTAGGGATCGCAGGGGGCAGCACAGATACGCAGTATTTT.

The chain employs TRBV4-2 and TRBJ1-2; TRBD1 aligns across 9 bases. This CDR3 comprises 16 residues. Trimming removed 1 base from V and 6 bases from J; junction bases left unmatched: 9. Germline V gene data show CDR1 as LGHNA and CDR2 as YNFKEQ. The CDR3 spells CASSQGPGQGPHGYTF. CDR3 coding DNA: TGTGCCAGCAGCCAAGGGCCGGGACAGGGTCCTCATGGCTACACCTTC.